A single sample gave rise to the 17 T cell receptor beta chains below, sequenced in a study of blood T cell repertoires in COVID-19. The assay was immunoSEQ multiplex PCR, and TCRdb's table has in-frame clones only and misses some. Among more than 150,000 clones listed, roughly four fifths were seen once. Sequences were obtained from peripheral blood. These receptors were taken from a human donor in a cohort sampled during active COVID-19.

The rearrangement joins TRBV7-6 to TRBJ2-1; TRBD1 aligns across 10 bases. The CDR3 runs 17 residues. Germline CDR1 SGHVS, CDR2 FNYEAQ. J lost 4 bases, V lost 5 bases, and 11 bases had no gene match. CDR3 residues: CASSPARDRGFYNEQFF. The CDR3 nucleotides read TGTGCCAGCAGCCCAGCCCGGGACAGGGGATTTTACAATGAGCAGTTCTTC.

The chain has TRBV6-5 and TRBJ2-5, with TRBD2 as a possible D gene (5 bases). There are 12 residues in the CDR3. The germline V and J ends were trimmed by 8 bases and 1 base, with 8 bases remaining between them. Per germline, CDR1 MNHEY and CDR2 SVGAGI. CDR3: CASGGSQETQYF. In nucleotides, the CDR3 is TGTGCCAGCGGAGGCAGCCAAGAGACCCAGTACTTC.

The V and J genes are TRBV4-1 and TRBJ1-5; no definite D call. Germline CDR1 reads MGHRA; CDR2 reads YSYEKL. Trimming pared 1 base from V and 7 bases from J, leaving 8 bases between. The CDR3 sequence is 13 residues long. CDR3 nucleotide sequence: TGCGCCAGCAGCCAAGGGGCAGGACAGCCCCAGCATTTT. Its translation is CASSQGAGQPQHF.

This clone is a singleton in its sample. This chain connects TRBV18 to TRBJ2-7, with D tentatively TRBD1 (5 bases). The length of the CDR3 is 17 residues. V was clipped by 2 bases and J by 0 bases, with 17 bases between them. Germline assignment: CDR1 KGHSH and CDR2 LQKENI. CDR3 region: CASSPWAVQASSYEQYF. Written as DNA, the CDR3 is TGTGCCAGCTCACCATGGGCCGTACAGGCGAGCTCCTACGAGCAGTACTTC. The variable domain in full, with the rest retrieved from reference TRBV18 and TRBJ2-7, is NAGVMQNPRHLVRRRGQEARLRCSPMKGHSHVYWYRQLPEEGLKFMVYLQKENIIDESGMPKERFSAEFPKEGPSILRIQQVVRGDSAAYFCASSPWAVQASSYEQYFGPGTRLTVT.

V usage is TRBV20-1 and J usage is TRBJ2-7, with a weak D call TRBD2 (6 bases). The V end lost 3 bases, the J end lost 3 bases, and 15 bases lay between the germline ends. The germline V gene encodes CDR1 DFQATT and CDR2 SNEGSKA (reference sequence). The CDR3 contains 14 residues. The CDR3 DNA sequence: TGCAGTGCTAGTGGCCAGGACGGGGGCTACGAGCAGTACTTC. Protein sequence: CSASGQDGGYEQYF.

The chain joins TRBV2 to TRBJ1-1; 7 nucleotides match TRBD1. Germline V gives CDR1 SNHLY, CDR2 FYNNEI. V shed 5 bases and J 2 bases; nucleotides not matched to a gene: 8. The CDR3 contains 15 residues. The CDR3 nucleotides read TGTGCCAGCAGTCCCCGGACAGGAGGCAACACTGAAGCTTTCTTT. Its protein product is CASSPRTGGNTEAFF.

This clone was counted between two and nine times. At the DNA level, this CDR3 is encoded by other sequences in the same sample as well. The chain employs TRBV2 and TRBJ1-1; D gene unclear. The length of the CDR3 is 12 residues. The V end was cut by 2 bases, the J end by 2 bases, with 3 bases between. Germline V gives CDR1 SNHLY, CDR2 FYNNEI. Here the CDR3 reads CASSEQNTEAFF. The CDR3, as DNA: TGTGCCAGCAGTGAACAAAACACTGAAGCTTTCTTT.

The genes are TRBV6-6 and TRBJ1-1, with D maybe TRBD1 (5 bases). V was pared by 6 bases and J by 1 base, with 12 bases between. CDR3 length: 14 amino acids. CDR1 MNHNY and CDR2 SVGAGI come from the germline V gene (reference sequence). CDR3: CASSYFTGNTEAFF. For the CDR3, the DNA is TGTGCCAGCAGCTATTTTACAGGGAACACTGAAGCTTTCTTT.

This clone appeared once. The rearrangement joins TRBV12-3 or TRBV12-4 to TRBJ2-5; no clear D gene. The V gene lost 3 bases and the J gene lost 5 bases, with 4 bases spanning the gap. CDR3 length: 11 amino acids. CDR3: CASSFGETQYF. The CDR3 coding sequence is TGTGCCAGCAGTTTCGGGGAGACCCAGTACTTC.

This chain connects TRBV19 to TRBJ2-1; D not certain. CDR1 and CDR2 (germline): LNHDA, SQIVND (reference sequence). V lost 0 bases, J lost 5 bases, and 17 bases lay in between. The CDR3 is 17 amino acids. The CDR3 protein is CASSIDRLTVGNNEQFF. The CDR3 nucleotides read TGTGCCAGTAGTATAGACCGGCTGACTGTCGGAAACAATGAGCAGTTCTTC.

This clone was detected once. The V call is TRBV2, the J call TRBJ2-3, with D perhaps matching TRBD2 (6 bases). The V end was cut by 3 bases, the J end by 4 bases, with 8 bases between. CDR1 is SNHLY, CDR2 FYNNEI, per germline. CDR3 size: 13 residues. The CDR3 bases are TGTGCCAGCAGTGACGGGACTTCAGATACGCAGTATTTT. This sequence encodes CASSDGTSDTQYF.

As for this clone: One end of the junction does not line up with germline, which may come from a read error. This chain connects TRBV7-7 to TRBJ2-5; 8 bases match TRBD1. The CDR3 loop spans 19 amino acids. Germline values: CDR1 SSHAT, CDR2 FNYEAQ (reference sequence). CDR3: CASSLGRAGGQGRQETQYF. The CDR3, as DNA: TGTGCTAGCAGCTTGGGCCGCGCTGGTGGACAGGGCCGACAAGAGACCCAGTACTTC.

V usage is TRBV12-3 or TRBV12-4 and J usage is TRBJ1-1; D remains unclear. V lost 3 bases to trimming and J lost 3 bases, with 8 bases between them. This CDR3 contains 13 residues. CDR3 nucleotides: TGTGCCAGCAGTTTGAGGGAAGACACTGAAGCTTTCTTT. Protein product: CASSLREDTEAFF.

This clone was picked up many times. Other DNA sequences of this sample code for an identical CDR3. This chain uses TRBV2 with TRBJ2-7, with 11 bases aligning to TRBD2. V was pared by 8 bases and J by 7 bases, with 13 bases of the junction left unmatched. Germline values: CDR1 SNHLY, CDR2 FYNNEI. This CDR3 has 15 residues. The CDR3 protein is CASALISGGAGEQYF. The CDR3 DNA follows: TGTGCCAGCGCCCTCATTAGCGGGGGGGCGGGAGAGCAGTACTTC. Together with reference TRBV2 and TRBJ2-7, the CDR3 gives the full variable domain: EPEVTQTPSHQVTQMGQEVILRCVPISNHLYFYWYRQILGQKVEFLVSFYNNEISEKSEIFDDQFSVERPDGSNFTLKIRSTKLEDSAMYFCASALISGGAGEQYFGPGTRLTVT.

This chain uses TRBV3-1 (or the pseudogene TRBV3-2) with TRBJ2-7; 12 nucleotides agree with TRBD2. There are 16 residues in the CDR3. V dropped 0 bases and J dropped 0; count of bases not matched to a gene: 0. The germline V gene has CDR1 LGHDT and CDR2 YNNKEL (reference sequence). This chain's CDR3 is CASSQETSGGSYEQYF. In nucleotides, the CDR3 is TGTGCCAGCAGCCAAGAGACTAGCGGGGGCTCCTACGAGCAGTACTTC.

This rearrangement joins TRBV21-1 to TRBJ2-7; the DNA was not compared with TRBD2, the D call given in the table. TRBV21-1 is a known pseudogene. The CDR3 is made up of 20 amino acids. DNA of the CDR3: TGTGCCAGCAGCTCACCGGGACTAGCGGGGGGGCCTTTAGAAGAAGACGAGCAGTACTTC. Its translation is CASSSPGLAGGPLEEDEQYF.

This chain connects TRBV7-9 to TRBJ1-4; no clear D gene. The CDR3 sequence is 13 residues long. Germline values: CDR1 SEHNR, CDR2 FQNEAQ (reference sequence). Between the trimmed V and J ends, which lost 4 bases and 8 bases, there was a span of 11 bases. The CDR3 region has the DNA TGTGCCAGCAGCTCCCACCCCAGGGAAAAACTGTTTTTT. It translates to CASSSHPREKLFF.